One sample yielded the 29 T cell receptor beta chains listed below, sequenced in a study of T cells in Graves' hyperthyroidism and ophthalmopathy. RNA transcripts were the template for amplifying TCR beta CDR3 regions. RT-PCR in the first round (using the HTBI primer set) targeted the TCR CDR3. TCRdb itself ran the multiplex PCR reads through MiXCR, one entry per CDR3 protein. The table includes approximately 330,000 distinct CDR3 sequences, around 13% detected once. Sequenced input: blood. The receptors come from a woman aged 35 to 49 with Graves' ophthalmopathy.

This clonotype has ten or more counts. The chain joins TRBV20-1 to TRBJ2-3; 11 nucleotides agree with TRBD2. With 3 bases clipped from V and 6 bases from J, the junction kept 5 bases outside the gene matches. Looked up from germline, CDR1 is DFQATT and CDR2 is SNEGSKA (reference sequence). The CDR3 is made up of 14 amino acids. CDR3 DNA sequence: TGCAGTGCTAGTTGGTCTAGCGGGAGGGATACGCAGTATTTT. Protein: CSASWSSGRDTQYF.

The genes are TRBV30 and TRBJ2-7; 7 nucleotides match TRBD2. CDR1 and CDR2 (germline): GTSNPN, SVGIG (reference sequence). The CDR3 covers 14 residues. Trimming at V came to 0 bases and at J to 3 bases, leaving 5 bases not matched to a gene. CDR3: CAWSVGAGLYEQYF. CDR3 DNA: TGTGCCTGGAGTGTGGGAGCGGGACTCTACGAGCAGTACTTC.

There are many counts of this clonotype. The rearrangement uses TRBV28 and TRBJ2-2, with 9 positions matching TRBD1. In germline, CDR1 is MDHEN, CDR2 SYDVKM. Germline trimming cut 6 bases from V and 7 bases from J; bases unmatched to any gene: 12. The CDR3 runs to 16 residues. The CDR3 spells CASRPWGQGGGGELFF. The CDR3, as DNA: TGTGCCAGCAGGCCCTGGGGACAGGGAGGAGGCGGGGAGCTGTTTTTT. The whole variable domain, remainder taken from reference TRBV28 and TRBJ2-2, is DVKVTQSSRYLVKRTGEKVFLECVQDMDHENMFWYRQDPGLGLRLIYFSYDVKMKEKGDIPEGYSVSREKKERFSLILESASTNQTSMYLCASRPWGQGGGGELFFGEGSRLTVL.

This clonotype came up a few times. The CDR3 DNA follows: TGTGCCAGCAGCCTCGACAGAAACGAGCAGTACTTC. It specifies CASSLDRNEQYF. The rearrangement uses TRBV7-6 and TRBJ2-7; weak D call: TRBD1 (5 bases). V lost 5 bases and J lost 5, with 10 bases in between. The CDR3 sequence is 12 residues long. CDR1 SGHVS and CDR2 FNYEAQ come from the germline V gene. Complete variable domain (other parts from reference TRBV7-6 and TRBJ2-7): GAGVSQSPRYKVTKRGQDVALRCDPISGHVSLYWYRQALGQGPEFLTYFNYEAQQDKSGLPNDRFSAERPEGSISTLTIQRTEQRDSAMYRCASSLDRNEQYFGPGTRLTVT.

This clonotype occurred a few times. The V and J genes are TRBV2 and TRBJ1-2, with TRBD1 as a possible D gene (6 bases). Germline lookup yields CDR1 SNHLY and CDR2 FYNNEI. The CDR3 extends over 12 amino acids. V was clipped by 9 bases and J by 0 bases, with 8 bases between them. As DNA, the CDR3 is TGTGCCAGACAGGGTTCTAACTATGGCTACACCTTC. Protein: CARQGSNYGYTF.

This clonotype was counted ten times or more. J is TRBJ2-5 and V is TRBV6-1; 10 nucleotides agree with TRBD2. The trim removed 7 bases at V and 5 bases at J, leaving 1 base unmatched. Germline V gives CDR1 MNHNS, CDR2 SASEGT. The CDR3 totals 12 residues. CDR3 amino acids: CASTGLAETQYF. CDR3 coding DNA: TGTGCCAGCACGGGACTAGCGGAGACCCAGTACTTC.

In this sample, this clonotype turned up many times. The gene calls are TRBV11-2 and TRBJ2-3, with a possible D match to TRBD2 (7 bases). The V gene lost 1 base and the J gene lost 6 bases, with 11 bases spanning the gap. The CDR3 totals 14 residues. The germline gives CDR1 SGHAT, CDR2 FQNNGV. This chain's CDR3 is CASSLGGGPDTQYF. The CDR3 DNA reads TGTGCCAGCAGCTTAGGGGGGGGCCCGGATACGCAGTATTTT.

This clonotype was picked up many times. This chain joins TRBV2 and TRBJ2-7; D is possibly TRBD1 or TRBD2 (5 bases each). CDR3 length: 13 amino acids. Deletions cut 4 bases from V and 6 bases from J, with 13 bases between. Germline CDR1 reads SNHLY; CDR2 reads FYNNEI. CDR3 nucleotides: TGTGCCAGCAGTGTTCGGGGCCAAGGCGAGCAGTACTTC. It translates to CASSVRGQGEQYF. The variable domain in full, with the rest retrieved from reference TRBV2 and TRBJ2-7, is EPEVTQTPSHQVTQMGQEVILRCVPISNHLYFYWYRQILGQKVEFLVSFYNNEISEKSEIFDDQFSVERPDGSNFTLKIRSTKLEDSAMYFCASSVRGQGEQYFGPGTRLTVT.

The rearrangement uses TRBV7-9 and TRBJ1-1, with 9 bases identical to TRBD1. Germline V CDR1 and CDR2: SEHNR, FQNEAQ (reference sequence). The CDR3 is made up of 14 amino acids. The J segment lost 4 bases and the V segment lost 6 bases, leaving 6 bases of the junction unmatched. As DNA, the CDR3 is TGTGCCAGCAGGGCCACAGGGGGCCTCACTGAAGCTTTCTTT. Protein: CASRATGGLTEAFF.

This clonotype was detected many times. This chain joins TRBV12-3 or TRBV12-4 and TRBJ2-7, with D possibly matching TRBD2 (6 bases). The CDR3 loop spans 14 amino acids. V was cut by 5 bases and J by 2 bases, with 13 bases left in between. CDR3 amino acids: CASSPGGGAYEQYF. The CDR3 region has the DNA TGTGCCAGCAGTCCCGGGGGTGGGGCCTACGAGCAGTACTTC.

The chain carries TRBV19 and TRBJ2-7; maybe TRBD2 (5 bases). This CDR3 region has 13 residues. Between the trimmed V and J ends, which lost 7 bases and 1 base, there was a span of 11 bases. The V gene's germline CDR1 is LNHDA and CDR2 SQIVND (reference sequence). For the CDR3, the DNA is TGTGCCAGTACCCCCCGGGAATCCTACGAGCAGTACTTC. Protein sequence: CASTPRESYEQYF.

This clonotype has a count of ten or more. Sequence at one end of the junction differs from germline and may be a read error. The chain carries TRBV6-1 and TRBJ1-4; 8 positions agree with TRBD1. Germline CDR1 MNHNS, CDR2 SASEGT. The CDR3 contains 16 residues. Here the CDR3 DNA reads TGTGCCAGCAGTCCGAAACCGACAGGGGAGCCTGAAAAACTTGTTTTT. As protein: CASSPKPTGEPEKLVF.

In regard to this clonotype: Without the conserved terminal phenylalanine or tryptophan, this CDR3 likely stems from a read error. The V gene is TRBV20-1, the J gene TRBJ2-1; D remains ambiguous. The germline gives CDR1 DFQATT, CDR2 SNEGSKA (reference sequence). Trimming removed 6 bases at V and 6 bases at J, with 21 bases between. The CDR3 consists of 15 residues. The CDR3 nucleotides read TGCAGTGCCCCCCCAAGGGCCTTGCCCTTCAATGAGCAGTTCTCC. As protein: CSAPPRALPFNEQFS.

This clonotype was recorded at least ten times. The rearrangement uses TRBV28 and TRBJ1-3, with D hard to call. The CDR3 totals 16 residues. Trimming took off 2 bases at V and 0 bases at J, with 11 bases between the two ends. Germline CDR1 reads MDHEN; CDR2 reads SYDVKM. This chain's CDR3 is CASSLRHGASGNTIYF. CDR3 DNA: TGTGCCAGCAGTTTAAGGCACGGCGCCTCTGGAAACACCATATATTTT.

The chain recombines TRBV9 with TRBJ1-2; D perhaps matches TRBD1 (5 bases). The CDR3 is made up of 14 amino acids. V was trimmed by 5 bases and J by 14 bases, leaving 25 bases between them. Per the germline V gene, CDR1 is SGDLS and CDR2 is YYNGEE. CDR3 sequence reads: CASRDKSGEEGITF. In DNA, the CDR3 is TGTGCCAGCAGAGACAAGAGCGGGGAGGAGGGGATAACCTTC. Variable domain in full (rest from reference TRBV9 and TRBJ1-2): DSGVTQTPKHLITATGQRVTLRCSPRSGDLSVYWYQQSLDQGLQFLIQYYNGEERAKGNILERFSAQQFPDLHSELNLSSLELGDSALYFCASRDKSGEEGITFGSGTRLTVV.

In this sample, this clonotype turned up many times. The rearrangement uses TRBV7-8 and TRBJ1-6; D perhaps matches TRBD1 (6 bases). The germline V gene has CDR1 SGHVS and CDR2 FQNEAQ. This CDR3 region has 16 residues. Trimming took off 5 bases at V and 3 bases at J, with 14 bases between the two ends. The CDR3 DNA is TGTGCCAGCAGCACACGAGGACAGAACTATAATTCACCCCTCCACTTT. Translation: CASSTRGQNYNSPLHF.

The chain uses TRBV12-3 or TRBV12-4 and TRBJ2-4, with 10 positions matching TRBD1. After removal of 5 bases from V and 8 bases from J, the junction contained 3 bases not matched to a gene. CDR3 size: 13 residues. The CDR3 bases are TGTGCCAGCAGTCCGACAGGGGGCCACATTCAGTACTTC. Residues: CASSPTGGHIQYF.

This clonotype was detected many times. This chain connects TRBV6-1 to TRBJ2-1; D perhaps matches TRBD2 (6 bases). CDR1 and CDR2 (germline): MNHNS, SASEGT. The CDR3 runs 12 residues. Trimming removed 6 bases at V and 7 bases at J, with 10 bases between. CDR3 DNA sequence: TGTGCCAGCAGCGGCCGGGGGAATGAGCAGTTCTTC. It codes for CASSGRGNEQFF.

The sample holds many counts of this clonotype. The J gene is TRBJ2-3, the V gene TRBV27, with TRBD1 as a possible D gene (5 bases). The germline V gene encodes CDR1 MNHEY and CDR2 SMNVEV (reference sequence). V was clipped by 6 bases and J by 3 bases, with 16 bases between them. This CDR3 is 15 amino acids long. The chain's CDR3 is CASSPLRAGTDTQYF. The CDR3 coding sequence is TGTGCCAGCAGCCCACTACGGGCAGGGACAGATACGCAGTATTTT.

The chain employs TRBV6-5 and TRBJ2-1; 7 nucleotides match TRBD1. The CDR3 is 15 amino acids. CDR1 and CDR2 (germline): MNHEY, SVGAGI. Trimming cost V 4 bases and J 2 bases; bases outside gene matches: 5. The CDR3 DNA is TGTGCCAGCAGTTCACAGGGGACCACCTACAATGAGCAGTTCTTC. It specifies CASSSQGTTYNEQFF.

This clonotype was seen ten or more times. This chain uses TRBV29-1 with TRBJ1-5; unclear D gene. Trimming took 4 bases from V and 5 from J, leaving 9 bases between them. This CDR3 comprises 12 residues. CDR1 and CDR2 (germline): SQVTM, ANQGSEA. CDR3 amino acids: CSVAHGDQPQHF. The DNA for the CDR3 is TGCAGCGTTGCCCACGGAGATCAGCCCCAGCATTTT. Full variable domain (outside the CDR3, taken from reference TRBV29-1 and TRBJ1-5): SAVISQKPSRDICQRGTSLTIQCQVDSQVTMMFWYRQQPGQSLTLIATANQGSEATYESGFVIDKFPISRPNLTFSTLTVSNMSPEDSSIYLCSVAHGDQPQHFGDGTRLSIL.

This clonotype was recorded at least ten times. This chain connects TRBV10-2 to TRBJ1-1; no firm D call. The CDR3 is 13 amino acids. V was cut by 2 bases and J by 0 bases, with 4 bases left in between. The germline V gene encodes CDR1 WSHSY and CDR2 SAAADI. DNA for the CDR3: TGCGCCAGCAGTGAGACAGTGAACACTGAAGCTTTCTTT. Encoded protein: CASSETVNTEAFF.

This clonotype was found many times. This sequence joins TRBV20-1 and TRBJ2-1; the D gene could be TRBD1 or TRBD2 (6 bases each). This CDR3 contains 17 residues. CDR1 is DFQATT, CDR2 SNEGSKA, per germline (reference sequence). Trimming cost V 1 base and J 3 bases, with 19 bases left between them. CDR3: CSARVHPSAGHYNEQFF. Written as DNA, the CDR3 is TGCAGTGCTAGAGTACACCCCTCGGCGGGACACTACAATGAGCAGTTCTTC.

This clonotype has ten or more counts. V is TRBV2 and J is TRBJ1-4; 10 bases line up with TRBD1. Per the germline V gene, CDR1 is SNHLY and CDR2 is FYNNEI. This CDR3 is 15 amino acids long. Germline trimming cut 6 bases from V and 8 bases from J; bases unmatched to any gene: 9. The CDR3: CASRSEGQGFEKLFF. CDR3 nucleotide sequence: TGTGCCAGCAGAAGCGAGGGACAGGGGTTCGAAAAACTGTTTTTT.

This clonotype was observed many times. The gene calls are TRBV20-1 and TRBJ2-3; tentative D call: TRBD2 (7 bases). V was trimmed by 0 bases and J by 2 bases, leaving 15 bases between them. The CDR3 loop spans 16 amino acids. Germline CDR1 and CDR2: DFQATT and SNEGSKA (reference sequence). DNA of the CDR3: TGCAGTGCTAGAGATCTGGGGGGGCCCTACACAGATACGCAGTATTTT. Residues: CSARDLGGPYTDTQYF.

This CDR3 is CASSSPDNNQPQHF. CDR3 coding DNA: TGTGCCAGCAGTTCTCCAGATAACAATCAGCCCCAGCATTTT. This rearrangement joins TRBV28 to TRBJ1-5; D not resolved. The CDR3 covers 14 residues. Germline lookup yields CDR1 MDHEN and CDR2 SYDVKM. Trimming cost V 4 bases and J 3 bases, with 10 bases left between them.

In nucleotides, the CDR3 is TGTGCCACCAGCAGTAAGGAAAAACTGTTTTTT. Encoded protein: CATSSKEKLFF. This chain uses TRBV15 with TRBJ1-4; D remains ambiguous. This CDR3 comprises 11 residues. V lost 3 bases and J lost 8, with 4 bases in between. Germline assignment: CDR1 LNHNV and CDR2 YYDKDF (reference sequence). Complete variable domain (other parts from reference TRBV15 and TRBJ1-4): DAMVIQNPRYQVTQFGKPVTLSCSQTLNHNVMYWYQQKSSQAPKLLFHYYDKDFNNEADTPDNFQSRRPNTSFCFLDIRSPGLGDTAMYLCATSSKEKLFFGSGTQLSVL.

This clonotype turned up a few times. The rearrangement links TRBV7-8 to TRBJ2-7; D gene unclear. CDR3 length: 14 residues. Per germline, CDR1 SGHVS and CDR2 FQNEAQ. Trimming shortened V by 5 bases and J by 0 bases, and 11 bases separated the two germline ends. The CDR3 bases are TGTGCCAGCAGCATCGGCGTTTCCTCCTACGAGCAGTACTTC. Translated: CASSIGVSSYEQYF. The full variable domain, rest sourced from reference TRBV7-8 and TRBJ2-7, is GAGVSQSPRYKVAKRGQDVALRCDPISGHVSLFWYQQALGQGPEFLTYFQNEAQLDKSGLPSDRFFAERPEGSVSTLKIQRTQQEDSAVYLCASSIGVSSYEQYFGPGTRLTVT.

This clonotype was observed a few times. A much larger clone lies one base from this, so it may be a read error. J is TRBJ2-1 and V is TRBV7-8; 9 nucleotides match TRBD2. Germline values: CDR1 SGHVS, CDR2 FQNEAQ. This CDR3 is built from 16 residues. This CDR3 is CASSSAPGLASNGQFF. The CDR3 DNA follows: TGTGCCAGCAGCTCAGCTCCGGGACTAGCATCCAATGGGCAGTTCTTC.